This entry lists 10 T cell receptor beta chains sequenced from one sample in a study of Tregs in tolerant kidney transplant recipients. What these receptors recognize is not known. Method: immunoSEQ multiplex PCR; TCRdb's copy keeps in-frame clones and lacks some. This table holds about 5,600 clones, 85% to 90% found once. The sample was Tregs from blood cultured with allogeneic cells, taken before the transplant. All receptors come from a human patient who received a combined kidney and bone marrow transplant.

The chain has TRBV20-1 and TRBJ2-3; D possibly corresponds to TRBD2 (6 bases). The CDR3 runs to 10 residues. Germline assignment: CDR1 DFQATT and CDR2 SNEGSKA (reference sequence). The CDR3 is CSAGTATQYF. CDR3 nucleotides: TGCAGCGCGGGGACGGCTACGCAGTATTTT.

The chain is built from TRBV11-3 and TRBJ2-1; TRBD2 might be the D (6 bases). Per germline, CDR1 SGHNT and CDR2 YENEEA. Trimming stripped 1 base from V and 1 base from J, with 14 bases between. This CDR3 has 17 residues. The DNA of the CDR3 is TGTGCCAGCAGCTTAGGGTGGCCCGGGAGATCCTACAATGAGCAGTTCTTC. Protein sequence: CASSLGWPGRSYNEQFF.

The rearrangement joins TRBV2 to TRBJ1-2; a weak D match, TRBD1 (6 bases). There are 13 residues in the CDR3. Germline CDR1 SNHLY, CDR2 FYNNEI. Trimming removed 7 bases at V and 4 bases at J, with 13 bases between. The CDR3 here is CASMNRDSYGYTF. CDR3 nucleotide sequence: TGTGCCAGCATGAACAGGGATAGCTATGGCTACACCTTC.

This chain connects TRBV10-3 to TRBJ1-4, with a weak D call TRBD1 (5 bases). CDR1 and CDR2 from the germline V gene are ENHRY and SYGVKD. Trimming took off 6 bases at V and 6 bases at J, with 14 bases between the two ends. CDR3 length equals 14 residues. CDR3 amino acids: CAISAGLFDEKLFF. CDR3 nucleotides: TGTGCCATCAGCGCAGGGTTATTCGATGAAAAACTGTTTTTT.

The CDR3 reads CASSLGPQLYEQYF. CDR3 DNA: TGTGCCAGCAGCTTGGGGCCCCAGCTCTACGAGCAGTACTTC. The chain employs TRBV5-5 and TRBJ2-7; D unclear. Germline CDR1 SGHKS, CDR2 YYEKEE (reference sequence). The CDR3 has 14 amino acids. Trimming cost V 0 bases and J 3 bases, with 10 bases left between them. Together with reference TRBV5-5 and TRBJ2-7, the CDR3 gives the full variable domain: DAGVTQSPTHLIKTRGQQVTLRCSPISGHKSVSWYQQVLGQGPQFIFQYYEKEERGRGNFPDRFSARQFPNYSSELNVNALLLGDSALYLCASSLGPQLYEQYFGPGTRLTVT.

The sample holds a few counts of this clone. V and J are TRBV4-3 and TRBJ1-6; D not resolved. The V end was cut by 0 bases, the J end by 10 bases, with 7 bases between. Per germline, CDR1 LGHNA and CDR2 YSLEER. The CDR3 covers 13 residues. The CDR3 region is CASSQDRGSPLHF. The CDR3 DNA follows: TGCGCCAGCAGCCAAGATCGAGGGTCACCCCTCCACTTT.

This sequence joins TRBV5-1 and TRBJ2-7; TRBD1 might be the D (5 bases). Germline V gives CDR1 SGHRS, CDR2 YFSETQ. This CDR3 is 15 amino acids long. V lost 5 bases to trimming and J lost 3 bases, with 18 bases between them. The CDR3 loop reads CASRLTQGLHYEQYF. The CDR3 nucleotides are TGCGCCAGCAGGTTGACGCAGGGTCTACACTACGAGCAGTACTTC.

Of note for this clone: Because it lacks the conserved phenylalanine or tryptophan at the end, this CDR3 is likely a read error. The DNA is left out, because the CDR3 cannot be placed on it with certainty; the CDR3 is given as TCRdb lists it. The chain employs TRBV29-1 and TRBJ2-7. From germline, CDR1 is SQVTM and CDR2 ANQGSEA. The CDR3 sequence runs 10 residues, both termini included. The CDR3: CSVETFGSSL.

The chain joins TRBV7-2 to TRBJ2-5; 8 bases map to TRBD1. The ends lost 5 bases at V and 9 bases at J; junction bases unmatched: 14. From germline, CDR1 is SGHTA and CDR2 FQGNSA. There are 15 residues in the CDR3. The CDR3 DNA reads as TGTGCCAGCAGCCCCTGGGTCGGGACAGGTATTCCCCAGTACTTC. Translation gives CASSPWVGTGIPQYF. The full variable domain, its missing parts supplied by reference TRBV7-2 and TRBJ2-5, is GAGVSQSPSNKVTEKGKDVELRCDPISGHTALYWYRQSLGQGLEFLIYFQGNSAPDKSGLPSDRFSAERTGGSVSTLTIQRTQQEDSAVYLCASSPWVGTGIPQYFGPGTRLLVL.

This clone was counted a single time. The chain couples TRBV29-1 to TRBJ2-7, with TRBD2 identical over 7 bases. In germline, CDR1 is SQVTM, CDR2 ANQGSEA. V lost 6 bases and J lost 4; bases outside the gene matches: 3. The CDR3 length is 11 residues. CDR3 DNA sequence: TGCAGCGTCGGACTAGGGTACGAGCAGTACTTC. Protein sequence: CSVGLGYEQYF.